What follows is one T cell receptor (beta chain) and its context. The target antigen is unknown. Clones were read by immunoSEQ multiplex PCR, and TCRdb kept only the in-frame ones, dropping some. In the table there are approximately 120,000 clones, over 90% of which are singletons. This record comes from a study of T cell responses to AZD1222 COVID-19 vaccine. For the study at large: Pooling was applied to second doses at about 4 or about 12 weeks.

Trimming left V 4 bases short and J 3 bases short, with 4 bases between. Germline-derived CDR1 and CDR2 are SQVTM and ANQGSEA. CDR3 length: 11 residues. Findings and limits, study-wide: CD4 TCRs linked to vaccination spanned spike, dominating at 160-218 and 743-854.

The chain uses TRBV29-1 and TRBJ1-3, with D unclear. Material: peripheral blood, obtained on day 0 of AZD1222 vaccination. The clonotype comes from an adult in good health. The DNA of the CDR3 is TGCAGCGTTGCTGTTGGAAACACCATATATTTT. As protein: CSVAVGNTIYF. Full variable domain (remainder filled in from reference TRBV29-1 and TRBJ1-3): SAVISQKPSRDICQRGTSLTIQCQVDSQVTMMFWYRQQPGQSLTLIATANQGSEATYESGFVIDKFPISRPNLTFSTLTVSNMSPEDSSIYLCSVAVGNTIYFGEGSWLTVV.